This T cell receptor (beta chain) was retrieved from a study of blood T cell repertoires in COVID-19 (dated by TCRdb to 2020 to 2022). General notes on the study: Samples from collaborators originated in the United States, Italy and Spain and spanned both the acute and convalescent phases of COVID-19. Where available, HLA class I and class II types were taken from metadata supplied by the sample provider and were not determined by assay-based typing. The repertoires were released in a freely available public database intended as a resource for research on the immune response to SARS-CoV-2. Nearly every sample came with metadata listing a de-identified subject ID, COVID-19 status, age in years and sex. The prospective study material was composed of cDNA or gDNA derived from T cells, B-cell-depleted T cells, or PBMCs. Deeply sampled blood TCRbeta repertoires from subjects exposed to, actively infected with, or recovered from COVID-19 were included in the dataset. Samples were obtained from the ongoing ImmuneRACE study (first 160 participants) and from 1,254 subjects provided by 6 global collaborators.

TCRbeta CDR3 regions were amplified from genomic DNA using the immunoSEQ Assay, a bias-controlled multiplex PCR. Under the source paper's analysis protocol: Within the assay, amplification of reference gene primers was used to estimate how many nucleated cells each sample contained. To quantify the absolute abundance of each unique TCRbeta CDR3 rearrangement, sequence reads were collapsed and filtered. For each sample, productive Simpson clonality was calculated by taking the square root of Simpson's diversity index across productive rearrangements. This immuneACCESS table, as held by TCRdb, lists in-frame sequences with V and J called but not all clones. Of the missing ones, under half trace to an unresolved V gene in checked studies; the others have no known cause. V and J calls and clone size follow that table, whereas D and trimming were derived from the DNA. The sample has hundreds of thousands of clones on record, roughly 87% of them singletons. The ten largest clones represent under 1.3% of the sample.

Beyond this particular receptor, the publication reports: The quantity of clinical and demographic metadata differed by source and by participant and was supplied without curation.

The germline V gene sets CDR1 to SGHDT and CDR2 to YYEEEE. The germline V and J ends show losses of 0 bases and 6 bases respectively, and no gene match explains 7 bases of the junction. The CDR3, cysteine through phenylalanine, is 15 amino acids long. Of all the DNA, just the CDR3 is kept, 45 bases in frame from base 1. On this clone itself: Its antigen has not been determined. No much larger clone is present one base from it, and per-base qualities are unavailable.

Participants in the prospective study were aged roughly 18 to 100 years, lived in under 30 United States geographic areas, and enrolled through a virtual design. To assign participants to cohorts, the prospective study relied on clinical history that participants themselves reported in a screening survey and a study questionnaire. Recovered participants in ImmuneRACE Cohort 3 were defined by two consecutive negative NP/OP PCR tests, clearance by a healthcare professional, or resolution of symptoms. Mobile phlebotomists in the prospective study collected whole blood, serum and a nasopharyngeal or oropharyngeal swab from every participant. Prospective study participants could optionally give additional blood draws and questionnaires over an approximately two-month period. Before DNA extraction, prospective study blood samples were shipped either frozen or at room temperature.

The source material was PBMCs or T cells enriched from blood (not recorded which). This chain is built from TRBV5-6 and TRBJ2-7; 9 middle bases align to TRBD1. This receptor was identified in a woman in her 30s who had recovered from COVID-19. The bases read TGTGCCAGCAGCTTGGGGGAACAGGGGGCCCGCGAGCAGTACTTC. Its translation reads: CASSLGEQGAREQYF.